The source of this T cell receptor (beta chain) is a study of blood T cells in healthy people across ages. This clonotype has just a few counts. Its antigen is not identified. At one of its ends the junction is not consistent with the germline gene, which may arise from a read error. Next came a second PCR, run for 7 to 11 cycles, which used a sample-barcoded 5' primer along with a J-beta primer mix. CDR3-containing paired-end reads numbering at least 2.5 million came from each sample. TCRdb reanalysed the 5' RACE reads using MiXCR and keeps one entry per CDR3 protein. The table records more than 700,000 distinct CDR3 sequences, about 53% of them present only once. The length of the CDR3 is 13 residues. From germline, CDR1 is SGHAT and CDR2 FQDESV (reference sequence). General study points: Estimated diversity that came from one million T cells was considered an underestimate.

The receptor was isolated from an elderly man in good health. This rearrangement joins TRBV11-1 to TRBJ2-7; TRBD2 agrees at 7 bases. Sample: blood. The CDR3 sequence: CASSLAVTYEQYF. CDR3 nucleotide sequence: TGTGCCAGCAGCCTAGCGGTAACCTACGAGCAGTACTTC.